These 17 T cell receptor beta chains originate from one sample sequenced in a study of T cell responses to AZD1222 COVID-19 vaccine. Sequenced by immunoSEQ multiplex PCR; TCRdb stores in-frame clones only, minus some. Among some 180,000 clones listed, over 80% were seen once. Here the sequenced sample was peripheral blood, taken on day 0 of AZD1222 vaccination. These receptors were collected from an adult in good health.

The chain has TRBV28 and TRBJ2-1, with unresolved D. There are 12 residues in the CDR3. Germline lookup yields CDR1 MDHEN and CDR2 SYDVKM. V was cut by 6 bases and J by 15 bases, with 18 bases left in between. This CDR3 is CASRIRQGRLFF. The CDR3 coding sequence is TGTGCCAGCAGAATCAGACAAGGTCGTCTGTTCTTC.

The chain has TRBV29-1 and TRBJ2-7; D remains ambiguous. The germline gives CDR1 SQVTM, CDR2 ANQGSEA. The V and J ends lost 4 bases and 4 bases respectively, with 8 bases between them. CDR3 size: 11 residues. The DNA for the CDR3 is TGCAGCGTTGTATCTAAGTACGAGCAGTACTTC. Its translation: CSVVSKYEQYF.

V gene TRBV20-1 combines with J gene TRBJ1-2; no firm D call. Germline CDR1 DFQATT, CDR2 SNEGSKA (reference sequence). The CDR3 is made up of 11 amino acids. The DNA of the CDR3 is TGCAGCGTCCGTACGAACTATGGCTACACCTTC. Residues: CSVRTNYGYTF.

The chain combines TRBV9 with TRBJ2-3; tentatively, D is TRBD2 (6 bases). Trimming removed 4 bases at V and 1 base at J, with 13 bases between. Germline CDR1 reads SGDLS; CDR2 reads YYNGEE. The CDR3 totals 15 residues. CDR3 nucleotides: TGTGCCAGCAGCCAGACTAGTCTACGCACAGATACGCAGTATTTT. Its translation: CASSQTSLRTDTQYF.

The chain couples TRBV28 to TRBJ2-7, with 8 bases aligning to TRBD1. The J segment lost 5 bases and the V segment lost 3 bases, leaving 9 bases of the junction unmatched. The CDR3 has 15 residues. Germline loops: CDR1 MDHEN, CDR2 SYDVKM. The CDR3 nucleotides read TGTGCCAGCAGTTTTTCGCAGGGGGCGCGCGACGAGCAGTACTTC. This translates into CASSFSQGARDEQYF.

V usage is TRBV3-1 (or the pseudogene TRBV3-2) and J usage is TRBJ2-3, with TRBD2 identical over 11 bases. The CDR3 has 16 residues. Germline CDR1 and CDR2: LGHDT and YNNKEL (reference sequence). J lost 7 bases, V lost 3 bases, and 9 bases had no gene match. The CDR3 spells CASSQRASGGRNTQYF. CDR3 coding DNA: TGTGCCAGCAGCCAGAGGGCTAGCGGGGGGCGAAATACGCAGTATTTT.

The chain employs TRBV18 and TRBJ1-2; TRBD1 matches at 7 bases. CDR1 is KGHSH, CDR2 LQKENI, per germline. The CDR3 consists of 13 residues. V trimming: 3 bases; J trimming: 5 bases; junction bases outside the gene matches: 3. The CDR3 loop is CASSPGTAYGYTF. CDR3 sequence (DNA): TGTGCCAGCTCACCCGGGACAGCTTATGGCTACACCTTC.

This rearrangement joins TRBV18 to TRBJ1-2; a possible D gene is TRBD1 (5 bases). With 3 bases removed from V and 7 bases from J, the gap between germline ends came to 27 bases. The CDR3 is 18 amino acids. Germline CDR1 reads KGHSH; CDR2 reads LQKENI. The CDR3 DNA reads as TGTGCCAGCTCACCGAGCCCCGGGGGTAGTACCAATTTCCCTGGCTACACCTTC. Translation: CASSPSPGGSTNFPGYTF.

The chain links TRBV30 to TRBJ1-5; perhaps TRBD1 as D (6 bases). The V gene lost 0 bases and the J gene lost 1 base, with 13 bases spanning the gap. The CDR3 consists of 16 residues. In germline, CDR1 is GTSNPN, CDR2 SVGIG (reference sequence). The CDR3 nucleotides are TGTGCCTGGAGTGTACGGGGGGCAAGAAGCAATCAGCCCCAGCATTTT. It translates to CAWSVRGARSNQPQHF.

The V call is TRBV2, the J call TRBJ1-4; no reliable D call. From germline, CDR1 is SNHLY and CDR2 FYNNEI. This CDR3 is 14 amino acids long. V was cut by 3 bases and J by 4 bases, with 9 bases left in between. CDR3 DNA: TGTGCCAGCAGTGATCCCAGACTTAATGAAAAACTGTTTTTT. This translates into CASSDPRLNEKLFF. Using reference TRBV2 and TRBJ1-4 for the parts outside the CDR3, the full variable domain is EPEVTQTPSHQVTQMGQEVILRCVPISNHLYFYWYRQILGQKVEFLVSFYNNEISEKSEIFDDQFSVERPDGSNFTLKIRSTKLEDSAMYFCASSDPRLNEKLFFGSGTQLSVL.

The chain joins TRBV5-1 to TRBJ2-3, with unresolved D. The V and J ends lost 0 bases and 0 bases respectively, with 11 bases between them. The CDR3 consists of 16 residues. Germline V CDR1 and CDR2: SGHRS, YFSETQ. CDR3 residues: CASSLGVSASTDTQYF. CDR3 nucleotide sequence: TGCGCCAGCAGCTTGGGAGTCAGCGCTAGCACAGATACGCAGTATTTT.

The genes are TRBV20-1 and TRBJ2-1; 8 bases line up with TRBD2. V shed 3 bases, J shed 6 bases, and the junction held 1 base outside the gene matches. CDR1 is DFQATT and CDR2 is SNEGSKA in the germline V gene (reference sequence). There are 12 residues in the CDR3. CDR3 coding DNA: TGCAGTGCTAGTACTAGCGGCAATGAGCAGTTCTTC. This codes for CSASTSGNEQFF.

The chain couples TRBV6-4 to TRBJ2-2, with D possibly matching TRBD2 (6 bases). The ends were cut back, 5 bases at V and 5 bases at J, with 12 bases in the middle. The CDR3 contains 14 residues. The germline CDR1 and CDR2 sequences are MRHNA and SNTAGT. As DNA, the CDR3 is TGTGCCAGCAGTAGCCAGGGAGGTACCGGGGAGCTGTTTTTT. Protein sequence: CASSSQGGTGELFF.

V and J are TRBV3-1 (or the pseudogene TRBV3-2) and TRBJ2-2, with unresolved D. V lost 3 bases and J 3 bases, leaving 11 bases between the germline ends. This CDR3 is built from 15 residues. The germline gives CDR1 LGHDT, CDR2 YNNKEL (reference sequence). This chain's CDR3 is CASSHGRPDTGELFF. Written as DNA, the CDR3 is TGTGCCAGCAGCCACGGCCGTCCCGACACCGGGGAGCTGTTTTTT.

The chain has TRBV28 and TRBJ2-3; D is undetermined. CDR1 is MDHEN and CDR2 is SYDVKM in the germline V gene. With 6 bases removed from V and 4 bases from J, the gap between germline ends came to 8 bases. CDR3 length: 12 residues. The CDR3 loop is CASRGRSDTQYF. The CDR3 coding sequence is TGTGCCAGCAGGGGCAGATCAGATACGCAGTATTTT. Combining the CDR3 with reference TRBV28 and TRBJ2-3 gives the whole variable domain DVKVTQSSRYLVKRTGEKVFLECVQDMDHENMFWYRQDPGLGLRLIYFSYDVKMKEKGDIPEGYSVSREKKERFSLILESASTNQTSMYLCASRGRSDTQYFGPGTRLTVL.

The CDR3 spells CASSSPLSPGQGVYGYTF. CDR3 DNA sequence: TGTGCCAGCAGTTCGCCCCTATCTCCGGGACAGGGGGTTTATGGCTACACCTTC. This chain joins TRBV28 and TRBJ1-2, with 11 nucleotides matching TRBD1. Germline loops: CDR1 MDHEN, CDR2 SYDVKM. CDR3 size: 18 residues. Trimming at V came to 4 bases and at J to 5 bases, leaving 15 bases not matched to a gene.

The genes are TRBV7-6 and TRBJ2-2; TRBD1 might be the D (5 bases). Trimming shortened V by 2 bases and J by 2 bases, and 12 bases separated the two germline ends. The germline gives CDR1 SGHVS, CDR2 FNYEAQ. CDR3 length: 16 amino acids. The CDR3 bases are TGTGCCAGCAGCTTAACGACAGATTTTAACACCGGGGAGCTGTTTTTT. Protein product: CASSLTTDFNTGELFF.